This TCR beta chain was recovered during a study of T cell changes during pregnancy in multiple sclerosis (dated by TCRdb to between 2018 and 2021). For the study in its entirety: In women with multiple sclerosis, the researchers looked at how the T cell repertoire shifted as pregnancy progressed.

Note on this clone: This clone's antigen is unknown. No quality values exist for individual bases; no much larger clone is one base distant.

The CDR3, cysteine through phenylalanine, is 14 amino acids long. Just CDR3 DNA is preserved here, 42 bases in frame from base 1. CDR1 and CDR2 are drawn from the germline V gene (reference sequence): SGHNT, YYREEE. The junction shows trimming of 10 bases on V and 1 base on J, and the gene matches do not reach 8 bases of it. The library was built by means of the immunoSEQ multiplex PCR assay. TCRdb took over this immuneACCESS table, retaining in-frame rearrangements with V and J assigned. Such tables are incomplete; in checked studies, under half of the missing clones stem from an unresolved V gene, and the remainder is unexplained. The sample data list 35,000 or so clones, and about 92% of these were observed just once. Clones ranked in the top ten supply about 0.72% of the sample.

The sequence was collected from a female donor in good health, enrolled as a control in a pregnancy study. Here the sequenced sample was CD4+ T cells from peripheral blood mononuclear cells, taken after pregnancy. The V and J segments used are TRBV5-4 and TRBJ1-1, and 9 junction bases match TRBD1. The nucleotide sequence is given as TGTGCCGGCCGGGACAGGGTCGAGAACACTGAAGCTTTCTTT. This sequence encodes CAGRDRVENTEAFF.